This entry lists 20 T cell receptor beta chains sequenced from one sample in a study of shared clonotypes between healthy human individuals (dated by TCRdb to 2020 to 2022). The library relied on the immunoSEQ multiplex PCR assay. The table was pulled from immuneACCESS by TCRdb, which kept in-frame rearrangements only. Such tables lose some clones; where checked, under half of the loss comes from unresolved V genes, and the rest has no known cause. The sample table records millions of clones; more than 85% of these occur just once. 0.39% of the sample is held by the ten biggest clonotypes. The material sequenced was naive CD4+ T cells from PBMCs. Per the publication, the cell subset or site label means: CD45RA+ positively selected. The receptor source for this set is a man younger than 35 in good health. Some clones in this sample may be carry-over from other donors' samples.

The chain couples TRBV19 to TRBJ2-3; 7 nucleotides match TRBD2. This CDR3 spans 16 amino acids. V shed 10 bases, J shed 6 bases, and the junction held 19 bases outside the gene matches. Germline V gene lookup returns CDR1 LNHDA and CDR2 SQIVND (reference sequence). The CDR3 here is CATSRGETRITDTQYF. CDR3 in DNA: TGTGCCACCTCACGGGGGGAGACTAGAATTACTGATACGCAGTATTTT.

The V gene is TRBV7-3, the J gene TRBJ2-1, with 9 bases that match TRBD2. The CDR3 covers 16 residues. Germline V gene lookup returns CDR1 SGHTA and CDR2 FQGTGA. V dropped 1 base and J dropped 9; count of bases not matched to a gene: 10. The CDR3 region has the DNA TGTGCCAGCAGCTTAAGGCGGGAGGGGGTGTTGGGTGAGCAGTTCTTC. Amino acid sequence: CASSLRREGVLGEQFF. Filled out from reference TRBV7-3 and TRBJ2-1, the complete variable domain reads GAGVSQTPSNKVTEKGKYVELRCDPISGHTALYWYRQSLGQGPEFLIYFQGTGAADDSGLPNDRFFAVRPEGSVSTLKIQRTERGDSAVYLCASSLRREGVLGEQFFGPGTRLTVL.

The chain combines TRBV19 with TRBJ1-2; D not certain. Germline loops: CDR1 LNHDA, CDR2 SQIVND (reference sequence). Trimming removed 0 bases from V and 4 bases from J, with 18 bases in between. The CDR3 length is 17 residues. CDR3 residues: CASSIDPLYWSSYGYTF. DNA for the CDR3: TGTGCCAGTAGTATAGATCCCCTCTATTGGAGTTCCTATGGCTACACCTTC.

The chain recombines TRBV30 with TRBJ2-1, with D possibly being TRBD1 (7 bases). The ends were cut back, 4 bases at V and 7 bases at J, with 23 bases in the middle. CDR3 length: 16 residues. The germline CDR1 and CDR2 sequences are GTSNPN and SVGIG (reference sequence). For the CDR3, the DNA is TGTGCCTGGATCACCCAGGGGGGTCTAGCCTTTAATGAGCAGTTCTTC. Protein sequence: CAWITQGGLAFNEQFF.

This chain uses TRBV7-3 with TRBJ2-5; no reliable D call. The CDR3 covers 14 residues. Germline lookup yields CDR1 SGHTA and CDR2 FQGTGA. Trimming took 3 bases from V and 2 from J, leaving 10 bases between them. CDR3 sequence (DNA): TGTGCCAGCAGCTTCCAGAGAGGTCAAGAGACCCAGTACTTC. This translates into CASSFQRGQETQYF.

The rearrangement links TRBV2 to TRBJ2-1; D remains ambiguous. V lost 8 bases to trimming and J lost 1 base, with 15 bases between them. The CDR3 length is 15 residues. CDR1 SNHLY and CDR2 FYNNEI come from the germline V gene. The CDR3 DNA follows: TGTGCCAGCGTCGGGTCGTTAACGTCCTACAATGAGCAGTTCTTC. This sequence encodes CASVGSLTSYNEQFF.

This CDR3 reads CASRPAGGTGELFF. The CDR3 DNA sequence: TGTGCCAGCAGACCCGCAGGGGGAACCGGGGAGCTGTTTTTT. The chain is built from TRBV28 and TRBJ2-2; 7 bases agree with TRBD1. This CDR3 is built from 14 residues. Germline V gives CDR1 MDHEN, CDR2 SYDVKM. Trimming at V came to 6 bases and at J to 5 bases, leaving 6 bases not matched to a gene.

The chain joins TRBV2 to TRBJ1-5; D is unresolved. The germline CDR1 and CDR2 sequences are SNHLY and FYNNEI. V dropped 3 bases and J dropped 5 bases, with 11 bases sitting between them. The CDR3 sequence is 14 residues long. CDR3 bases: TGTGCCAGCAGTGAGTCCACAACGGATCAGCCCCAGCATTTT. It codes for CASSESTTDQPQHF.

The chain employs TRBV2 and TRBJ1-5, with 10 bases aligning to TRBD1. Germline V gene lookup returns CDR1 SNHLY and CDR2 FYNNEI. With 5 bases clipped from V and 5 bases from J, the junction kept 3 bases outside the gene matches. The CDR3 extends over 14 amino acids. The CDR3 region is CASSRGTGDQPQHF. CDR3 DNA sequence: TGTGCCAGCAGTCGCGGGACAGGGGATCAGCCCCAGCATTTT. Using reference TRBV2 and TRBJ1-5 for the parts outside the CDR3, the full variable domain is EPEVTQTPSHQVTQMGQEVILRCVPISNHLYFYWYRQILGQKVEFLVSFYNNEISEKSEIFDDQFSVERPDGSNFTLKIRSTKLEDSAMYFCASSRGTGDQPQHFGDGTRLSIL.

V gene TRBV6-6 combines with J gene TRBJ2-5; a possible D gene is TRBD1 (6 bases). Trimming stripped 2 bases from V and 2 bases from J, with 15 bases between. The germline gives CDR1 MNHNY, CDR2 SVGAGI (reference sequence). The CDR3 totals 16 residues. The CDR3 DNA is TGTGCCAGCAGTTACCCCCAAACAGGGCGACAAGAGACCCAGTACTTC. This encodes CASSYPQTGRQETQYF.

This sequence joins TRBV7-3 and TRBJ2-3; D may be TRBD1 (5 bases). Deletions cut 5 bases from V and 7 bases from J, with 13 bases between. Germline loops: CDR1 SGHTA, CDR2 FQGTGA. The CDR3 totals 13 residues. The CDR3 loop reads CASSQGGRNTQYF. The CDR3 DNA reads TGTGCCAGCAGCCAGGGCGGTAGGAATACGCAGTATTTT.

V and J are TRBV28 and TRBJ1-2; 12 bases are shared with TRBD1. CDR1 is MDHEN, CDR2 SYDVKM, per germline. The CDR3 is 15 amino acids. The J segment lost 6 bases and the V segment lost 6 bases, leaving 8 bases of the junction unmatched. The CDR3 DNA reads as TGTGCCAGCAGGGAGGCGGGGACAGGGGGCAATGGCTACACCTTC. Its protein is CASREAGTGGNGYTF.

This chain joins TRBV30 and TRBJ2-7; D remains unclear. With 0 bases removed from V and 0 bases from J, the gap between germline ends came to 18 bases. Germline loops: CDR1 GTSNPN, CDR2 SVGIG (reference sequence). This CDR3 spans 17 amino acids. The CDR3 coding sequence is TGTGCCTGGAGTGTAGAGTCACCTACTCGGCGCTCCTACGAGCAGTACTTC. Translation: CAWSVESPTRRSYEQYF.

This clone was found once. The V and J genes are TRBV28 and TRBJ2-1, with TRBD2 as a possible D gene (5 bases). Germline-derived CDR1 and CDR2 are MDHEN and SYDVKM. This CDR3 contains 13 residues. Trimming cost V 6 bases and J 10 bases, with 16 bases left between them. The CDR3 loop reads CASRATGKKEQFF. The CDR3 nucleotides are TGTGCCAGCAGAGCTACGGGGAAAAAAGAGCAGTTCTTC.

The V and J genes are TRBV7-2 and TRBJ2-7, with D possibly TRBD1 on 6 matching bases. CDR3 length equals 14 residues. Germline CDR1 reads SGHTA; CDR2 reads FQGNSA. The ends were cut back, 2 bases at V and 6 bases at J, with 14 bases in the middle. CDR3 nucleotides: TGTGCCAGCAGCTTACTATACAGGGAATCCGAGCAGTACTTC. It yields the protein CASSLLYRESEQYF.

A note on this clone: This same CDR3 is encoded by further DNA sequences in the sample. The CDR3 sequence is CASSLGVEAFF. For the CDR3, the DNA is TGCGCCAGCAGCTTAGGGGTGGAAGCTTTCTTT. The genes are TRBV5-1 and TRBJ1-1; D may be TRBD1 (5 bases). Germline CDR1 SGHRS, CDR2 YFSETQ. There are 11 residues in the CDR3. V lost 2 bases, J lost 8 bases, and 7 bases lay in between.

The chain combines TRBV18 with TRBJ2-5, with TRBD2 matching 9 bases. The end of the DNA is better explained by TRBJ2-7, so the J call may be wrong. The V gene's germline CDR1 is KGHSH and CDR2 LQKENI. The CDR3 totals 17 residues. The DNA of the CDR3 is TGTGCCAGCTCACTTGAAATTTCAGCTAGCGGGGCCTACGAGCAGTACTTC. It specifies CASSLEISASGAYEQYF.

This clone is a singleton in its sample. This chain uses TRBV30 with TRBJ2-7; D is unresolved. This CDR3 is 13 amino acids long. Deletions cut 2 bases from V and 7 bases from J, with 15 bases between. Looked up from germline, CDR1 is GTSNPN and CDR2 is SVGIG (reference sequence). The CDR3 reads CAWSRALTTEQYF. The CDR3 bases are TGTGCCTGGAGTCGGGCCCTCACTACGGAGCAGTACTTC.

The gene calls are TRBV5-4 and TRBJ1-4; D ambiguous. The germline V gene has CDR1 SGHNT and CDR2 YYREEE (reference sequence). CDR3 size: 13 residues. Trimming removed 3 bases at V and 6 bases at J, with 9 bases between. The CDR3 loop is CASSSEKDEKLFF. In DNA form, the CDR3 reads TGTGCCAGCAGCTCAGAAAAGGATGAAAAACTGTTTTTT. Supplemented by reference TRBV5-4 and TRBJ1-4, the full variable domain reads ETGVTQSPTHLIKTRGQQVTLRCSSQSGHNTVSWYQQALGQGPQFIFQYYREEENGRGNFPPRFSGLQFPNYSSELNVNALELDDSALYLCASSSEKDEKLFFGSGTQLSVL.

As for this clone: Other DNA sequences in the sample encode the same CDR3. The DNA for the CDR3 is TGTGCCAGCAGTCTCGCAGGGGCGGTGGAGACCCAGTACTTC. Translation: CASSLAGAVETQYF. The chain employs TRBV5-4 and TRBJ2-5; D is perhaps TRBD1 (6 bases). The germline V and J ends were trimmed by 5 bases and 5 bases, with 16 bases remaining between them. CDR1 and CDR2 (germline): SGHNT, YYREEE (reference sequence). The CDR3 sequence is 14 residues long.